The next 14 T cell receptor beta chains were all read from a single sample in a study of TIL therapy for anti-PD-1-resistant metastatic lung cancer. The libraries were made with immunoSEQ v3. The repertoire was sequenced with immunoSEQ multiplex PCR; TCRdb's copy has only in-frame clones and lacks some. This sample has 52,000 or so clones, with 80% to 90% found just once. Stated time point: pre-treatment sample, taken before nivolumab and TIL therapy. The source was blood, collected at baseline. These receptors came from a person aged 25 to 79 with non-small cell lung cancer.

The chain is built from TRBV5-1 and TRBJ2-7, with 8 bases that match TRBD1. V shed 4 bases and J 1 base; nucleotides not matched to a gene: 4. The germline gives CDR1 SGHRS, CDR2 YFSETQ. The CDR3 covers 14 residues. The CDR3: CASSPDRVSYEQYF. The CDR3 coding sequence is TGCGCCAGCAGCCCGGACAGGGTTTCCTACGAGCAGTACTTC.

This rearrangement joins TRBV4-1 to TRBJ2-1; maybe TRBD1 (6 bases). The length of the CDR3 is 16 residues. Looked up from germline, CDR1 is MGHRA and CDR2 is YSYEKL. V was cut by 4 bases and J by 4 bases, with 17 bases left in between. CDR3 sequence: CASSLVAAGAYNEQFF. CDR3 in DNA: TGCGCCAGCAGCCTTGTGGCCGCAGGGGCATACAATGAGCAGTTCTTC.

V usage is TRBV7-9 and J usage is TRBJ1-1; 7 nucleotides agree with TRBD1. The CDR3 contains 17 residues. With 1 base clipped from V and 1 base from J, the junction kept 9 bases outside the gene matches. CDR1 is SEHNR and CDR2 is FQNEAQ in the germline V gene (reference sequence). The CDR3 sequence: CASSLVGGGTRNTEAFF. CDR3 nucleotides: TGTGCCAGCAGCTTAGTCGGAGGGGGCACTCGGAACACTGAAGCTTTCTTT.

The chain employs TRBV6-2 or TRBV6-3 and TRBJ2-2; 12 positions agree with TRBD2. The germline V gene encodes CDR1 MNHEY and CDR2 SVGEGT. The CDR3 covers 18 residues. The V and J ends lost 3 bases and 3 bases, in that order; junction bases with no gene match: 8. CDR3 in amino acids: CASSYLAGGPIDTGELFF. CDR3 DNA: TGTGCCAGCAGTTATCTAGCGGGGGGGCCCATCGACACCGGGGAGCTGTTTTTT.

V is TRBV25-1 and J is TRBJ1-2, with no clear D. Germline V gene data show CDR1 as MGHDK and CDR2 as SYGVNS. The V end was cut by 2 bases, the J end by 8 bases, with 18 bases between. The CDR3 totals 15 residues. The DNA for the CDR3 is TGTGCCAGCAGTGAAAGTAATCCTGTATTGGAGGGCTACACCTTC. Protein product: CASSESNPVLEGYTF.

This clone was seen just once. The chain carries TRBV3-1 (or the pseudogene TRBV3-2) and TRBJ2-7; 9 bases map to TRBD2. V dropped 3 bases and J dropped 5; count of bases not matched to a gene: 5. Per the germline V gene, CDR1 is LGHDT and CDR2 is YNNKEL (reference sequence). The CDR3 contains 14 residues. The CDR3: CASSQAGGLDEQYF. CDR3 coding DNA: TGTGCCAGCAGCCAGGCGGGGGGGCTCGACGAGCAGTACTTC.

This clone was seen once. The CDR3, as DNA: TGCGCCAGCAGCCCCCGGGACAGGGGCTCAGATACGCAGTATTTT. As protein: CASSPRDRGSDTQYF. The chain recombines TRBV5-1 with TRBJ2-3; 10 bases fit TRBD1. The V segment lost 4 bases and the J segment 4 bases; nucleotides outside the gene matches: 6. Germline CDR1 is SGHRS and CDR2 is YFSETQ. The CDR3 extends over 15 amino acids. The complete variable domain, with remaining parts taken from reference TRBV5-1 and TRBJ2-3, reads KAGVTQTPRYLIKTRGQQVTLSCSPISGHRSVSWYQQTPGQGLQFLFEYFSETQRNKGNFPGRFSGRQFSNSRSEMNVSTLELGDSALYLCASSPRDRGSDTQYFGPGTRLTVL.

The chain links TRBV6-5 to TRBJ1-2; 8 nucleotides agree with TRBD1. J gave up 8 bases and V 7 bases, and 9 bases lay outside the gene matches. Germline V gene sequence: CDR1 MNHEY, CDR2 SVGAGI. The CDR3 runs to 13 residues. CDR3 nucleotides: TGTGCCAGCAACAATGACAGGGGCGGGGGCTACACCTTC. It encodes CASNNDRGGGYTF.

The genes are TRBV3-1 (or the pseudogene TRBV3-2) and TRBJ1-6; a weak D match, TRBD1 (6 bases). The CDR3 totals 18 residues. The germline gives CDR1 LGHDT, CDR2 YNNKEL (reference sequence). Trimming removed 0 bases at V and 5 bases at J, with 17 bases between. CDR3 residues: CASSQEIVLGADNSPLHF. CDR3 DNA sequence: TGTGCCAGCAGCCAAGAAATCGTCCTGGGGGCGGATAATTCACCCCTCCACTTT.

The rearrangement links TRBV25-1 to TRBJ2-4; a possible D gene is TRBD2 (6 bases). Per germline, CDR1 MGHDK and CDR2 SYGVNS. The CDR3 runs to 17 residues. V was cut by 0 bases and J by 3 bases, with 15 bases left in between. The CDR3 reads CASSEYGGGPDKNIQYF. The CDR3 bases are TGTGCCAGCAGTGAATACGGCGGAGGGCCCGACAAAAACATTCAGTACTTC.

The rearrangement uses TRBV3-1 (or the pseudogene TRBV3-2) and TRBJ2-3; TRBD1 is a possible D gene (5 bases). Germline V CDR1 and CDR2: LGHDT, YNNKEL (reference sequence). The CDR3 is made up of 14 amino acids. V lost 7 bases, J lost 4 bases, and 15 bases lay in between. The chain's CDR3 is CASTPSFRADTQYF. As DNA, the CDR3 is TGTGCCAGCACCCCAAGTTTCAGGGCAGATACGCAGTATTTT.

This clone was recorded a few times. This chain connects TRBV6-2 or TRBV6-3 to TRBJ2-7; 7 bases are a match to TRBD2. Per the germline V gene, CDR1 is MNHEY and CDR2 is SVGEGT. This CDR3 comprises 17 residues. V shed 1 base, J shed 0 bases, and the junction held 9 bases outside the gene matches. CDR3 bases: TGTGCCAGCAGTTACTTAATCCTAGCGGCAAGCTCCTACGAGCAGTACTTC. As protein: CASSYLILAASSYEQYF.

The chain uses TRBV12-3 or TRBV12-4 and TRBJ2-1, with D hard to call. Trimming stripped 2 bases from V and 9 bases from J, with 5 bases between. This CDR3 spans 11 amino acids. The CDR3 reads CASSLLVEQFF. CDR3 sequence (DNA): TGTGCCAGCAGTTTATTAGTTGAGCAGTTCTTC.

A few counts support this clone. The CDR3 bases are TGTGCCAGCAGCAATGAGGGACAGGGAACCTACGAGCAGTACTTC. Its translation: CASSNEGQGTYEQYF. The chain joins TRBV21-1 to TRBJ2-7; the table gives TRBD1 as D, unverified against the DNA. TRBV21-1 is recorded as a pseudogene. This CDR3 is 15 amino acids long.